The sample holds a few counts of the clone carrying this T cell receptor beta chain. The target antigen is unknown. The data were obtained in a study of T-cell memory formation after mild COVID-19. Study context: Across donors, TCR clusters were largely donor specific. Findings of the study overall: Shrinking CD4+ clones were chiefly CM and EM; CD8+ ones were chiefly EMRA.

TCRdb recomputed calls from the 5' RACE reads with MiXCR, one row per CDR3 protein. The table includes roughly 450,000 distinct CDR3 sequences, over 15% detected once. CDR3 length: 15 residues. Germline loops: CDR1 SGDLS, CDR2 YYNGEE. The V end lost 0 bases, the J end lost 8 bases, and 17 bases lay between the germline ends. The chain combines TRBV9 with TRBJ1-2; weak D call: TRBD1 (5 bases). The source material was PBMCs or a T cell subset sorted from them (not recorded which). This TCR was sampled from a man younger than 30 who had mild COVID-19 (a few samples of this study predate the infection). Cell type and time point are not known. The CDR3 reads CASSVEAGKSGGYTF. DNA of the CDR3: TGTGCCAGCAGCGTAGAGGCAGGGAAGTCCGGCGGCTACACCTTC.